Below are 28 T cell receptor beta chains sequenced from a single sample in a study of monozygotic twins with inflammatory bowel disease (dated by TCRdb to the late 2010s). Library creation used 5' RACE. Sequencer: Illumina HiSeq 2500. TCRdb reprocessed the public reads and reports one entry per CDR3 protein sequence, without DNA. This sample's table has entries for 300,000 to 400,000 distinct CDR3 sequences. Roughly 2.6% of the sample is in the top ten clones. Sample: blood. The receptors originated from a human donor with ulcerative colitis or Crohn's disease, or a healthy co-twin of an affected twin (not recorded which).

The chain uses TRBV27 and TRBJ1-6. This CDR3 is 16 amino acids long. The V gene's germline CDR1 is MNHEY and CDR2 SMNVEV (reference sequence). CDR3 loop: CASSLQASNYNSPLHF.

The rearrangement joins TRBV7-9 to TRBJ2-7; TCRdb returns TRBD1, unconfirmable since there is no DNA. The CDR3 totals 15 residues. CDR1 SEHNR and CDR2 FQNEAQ come from the germline V gene (reference sequence). The CDR3 protein is CASSWVAGQGYEQYF.

The J gene is TRBJ2-1, the V gene TRBV11-2; TCRdb returns TRBD1, unconfirmable since there is no DNA. CDR3 length equals 15 residues. Germline V gives CDR1 SGHAT, CDR2 FQNNGV. The CDR3 region is CASSLDPRGRHEQFF.

J is TRBJ2-3 and V is TRBV11-2; the D call from TCRdb, TRBD2, cannot be confirmed without DNA. The CDR3 is made up of 14 amino acids. Germline CDR1 reads SGHAT; CDR2 reads FQNNGV. The CDR3 loop reads CAIKGLADTDTQYF.

The chain uses TRBV18 and TRBJ1-1. The CDR3 totals 14 residues. Germline V gene lookup returns CDR1 KGHSH and CDR2 LQKENI. Here the CDR3 reads CASSPWNSNTEAFF.

The V and J genes are TRBV20-1 and TRBJ2-7; the TRBD2 assignment by TCRdb is unverifiable without DNA. Per germline, CDR1 DFQATT and CDR2 SNEGSKA (reference sequence). The CDR3 has 15 residues. The CDR3 sequence: CSAQLAGLTAYEQYF.

This chain joins TRBV3-1 and TRBJ2-7; TCRdb's assignment of TRBD1 cannot be checked, as there is no DNA. The CDR3 sequence is 15 residues long. CDR1 LGHDT and CDR2 YNNKEL come from the germline V gene (reference sequence). The CDR3 loop is CASSQPGQGSYEQYF.

The chain links TRBV7-2 to TRBJ2-3; the D gene TCRdb calls, TRBD2, cannot be checked with no DNA. The germline gives CDR1 SGHTA, CDR2 FQGNSA. The CDR3 has 16 amino acids. CDR3 in amino acids: CASSRSLGLGTDTQYF.

The chain links TRBV28 to TRBJ1-5; the D gene TCRdb calls, TRBD1, cannot be checked with no DNA. Germline assignment: CDR1 MDHEN and CDR2 SYDVKM. The CDR3 is 18 amino acids. The CDR3 loop is CASSFGAEDVYSNQPQHF.

The chain uses TRBV6-1 and TRBJ1-2; TCRdb calls TRBD1, which cannot be checked without DNA. The CDR3 extends over 16 amino acids. In germline, CDR1 is MNHNS, CDR2 SASEGT. The CDR3 sequence: CASTRTAGSRNYGYTF.

The chain employs TRBV20-1 and TRBJ2-5; with no DNA, the TCRdb D assignment of TRBD1 cannot be verified. The CDR3 covers 12 residues. Germline V gene sequence: CDR1 DFQATT, CDR2 SNEGSKA (reference sequence). The CDR3 is CSASGAWETQYF.

V gene TRBV7-6 combines with J gene TRBJ1-5; as DNA is missing, the TRBD1 call by TCRdb cannot be tested. The CDR3 spans 15 residues. Germline values: CDR1 SGHVS, CDR2 FNYEAQ. CDR3 loop: CASSYREGQGQPQHF. Full variable domain (outside the CDR3, taken from reference TRBV7-6 and TRBJ1-5): GAGVSQSPRYKVTKRGQDVALRCDPISGHVSLYWYRQALGQGPEFLTYFNYEAQQDKSGLPNDRFSAERPEGSISTLTIQRTEQRDSAMYRCASSYREGQGQPQHFGDGTRLSIL.

This chain links TRBV4-1 with TRBJ2-2; lacking DNA, the TRBD1 call made by TCRdb goes unchecked. The CDR3 sequence is 16 residues long. Germline CDR1 MGHRA, CDR2 YSYEKL. CDR3 sequence: CASSRIPGQGTGELFF.

The gene calls are TRBV5-1 and TRBJ2-1; the D call of TRBD1 rests on TCRdb alone, since no DNA is present to check it. The CDR3 is made up of 15 amino acids. Germline V CDR1 and CDR2: SGHRS, YFSETQ. The CDR3 sequence: CASSDQGAIDNEQFF. Together with reference TRBV5-1 and TRBJ2-1, the CDR3 gives the full variable domain: KAGVTQTPRYLIKTRGQQVTLSCSPISGHRSVSWYQQTPGQGLQFLFEYFSETQRNKGNFPGRFSGRQFSNSRSEMNVSTLELGDSALYLCASSDQGAIDNEQFFGPGTRLTVL.

The chain couples TRBV7-9 to TRBJ1-2; TCRdb's D call, TRBD1, is unchecked because there is no DNA. The CDR3 loop spans 15 amino acids. Germline V CDR1 and CDR2: SEHNR, FQNEAQ (reference sequence). CDR3 sequence reads: CASTKPGGRDYGYTF.

The V gene is TRBV28, the J gene TRBJ1-2. Looked up from germline, CDR1 is MDHEN and CDR2 is SYDVKM. The CDR3 consists of 13 residues. Here the CDR3 reads CASSFSAFYGYTF.

V gene TRBV7-9 combines with J gene TRBJ2-1; TCRdb's D call, TRBD2, is unchecked because there is no DNA. The CDR3 covers 15 residues. The germline V gene has CDR1 SEHNR and CDR2 FQNEAQ (reference sequence). CDR3 protein: CASSFGGGGANEQFF.

This chain connects TRBV10-3 to TRBJ2-7. The V gene's germline CDR1 is ENHRY and CDR2 SYGVKD. The CDR3 runs 16 residues. CDR3: CAISESGGQRTYEQYF.

The chain carries TRBV30 and TRBJ1-1; lacking DNA, the TRBD1 call made by TCRdb goes unchecked. Germline V gene lookup returns CDR1 GTSNPN and CDR2 SVGIG (reference sequence). The length of the CDR3 is 12 residues. The CDR3 region is CAFQWGPTEAFF.

This rearrangement joins TRBV28 to TRBJ2-3; as DNA is missing, the TRBD2 call by TCRdb cannot be tested. Germline V gives CDR1 MDHEN, CDR2 SYDVKM. This CDR3 contains 17 residues. The chain's CDR3 is CASSTGLAGASGDTQYF.

The CDR3 protein is CASSLSGTAIF. The V call is TRBV28, the J call TRBJ2-7; with no DNA, the TCRdb D assignment of TRBD2 cannot be verified. The CDR3 is made up of 11 amino acids. The germline V gene has CDR1 MDHEN and CDR2 SYDVKM.

The chain uses TRBV28 and TRBJ2-7; TCRdb reports TRBD1, a call that lacks DNA to check it against. The CDR3 runs 12 residues. Germline CDR1 reads MDHEN; CDR2 reads SYDVKM. The chain's CDR3 is CASSFWPGEQYF.

The chain couples TRBV6-5 to TRBJ2-7; TCRdb returns TRBD1, unconfirmable since there is no DNA. Germline V CDR1 and CDR2: MNHEY, SVGAGI. The CDR3 loop spans 15 amino acids. The CDR3 region is CASSYSRRQSYEQYF.

The chain joins TRBV5-5 to TRBJ1-4; TCRdb calls TRBD1, which cannot be checked without DNA. The CDR3 contains 17 residues. Germline V gives CDR1 SGHKS, CDR2 YYEKEE (reference sequence). CDR3 protein: CASSLAPTETTNEKLFF.

The rearrangement joins TRBV20-1 to TRBJ2-7; TCRdb's D gene call, TRBD1, goes unchecked for lack of DNA. The V gene's germline CDR1 is DFQATT and CDR2 SNEGSKA (reference sequence). The CDR3 is 14 amino acids. The CDR3 spells CSARRTGVAYEQYF.

This chain uses TRBV7-8 with TRBJ2-5; TCRdb lists TRBD1, though no DNA is available to test this call. CDR1 and CDR2 (germline): SGHVS, FQNEAQ. The CDR3 spans 17 residues. This chain's CDR3 is CASSPLPGQRYQETQYF.

This chain links TRBV4-1 with TRBJ2-7. Germline V gives CDR1 MGHRA, CDR2 YSYEKL. The CDR3 covers 15 residues. CDR3 sequence: CASSRGPGSPYEQYF.

J is TRBJ2-7 and V is TRBV5-1; without DNA, the TCRdb call of TRBD1 cannot be checked. The germline CDR1 and CDR2 sequences are SGHRS and YFSETQ. The CDR3 covers 15 residues. The CDR3 loop reads CASSSRTGLTYEQYF.